Listed below are T cell receptor beta chains from one sample, sequenced in a study of beta chain features in type 1 diabetes. Repertoires were generated with immunoSEQ multiplex PCR, while TCRdb's copy carries only in-frame clones and drops some. The table lists 430,000 or so clones, about an eighth of them singletons, with approximately 0.05% in the top ten. Sequenced input: naive CD4+ T cells from blood. The receptors shown here come from a young woman in good health. Both conserved end residues are part of each CDR3. A D gene is named only where the DNA matches it firmly. Clone size is shown for a subset of rows, as once, few, many or a class of expanded clone.

V gene	J gene	D gene	clone size	CDR3 protein	CDR3 DNA
TRBV18	TRBJ1-5	-	-	CASSLGVEPQHF	TGTGCCAGCTCACTGGGCGTGGAGCCCCAGCATTTT
TRBV7-8	TRBJ2-1	-	few	CASSRSSGNEQFF	TGTGCCAGCAGCAGGAGTAGCGGCAATGAGCAGTTCTTC
TRBV6-1	TRBJ1-1	-	-	CASSERQGVGNTEAFF	TGTGCCAGCAGTGAAAGACAAGGTGTGGGGAACACTGAAGCTTTCTTT
TRBV14	TRBJ2-1	-	-	CASSRHTGMVGHEQFF	TGTGCCAGCAGTCGCCATACAGGGATGGTTGGGCATGAGCAGTTCTTC
TRBV7-2	TRBJ1-1	TRBD1	-	CASSPRRGGEAFF	TGTGCCAGCAGCCCTCGCAGGGGGGGTGAAGCTTTCTTT
TRBV5-1	TRBJ1-1	-	few	CASSKTVNTEAFF	TGCGCCAGCAGCAAGACAGTGAACACTGAAGCTTTCTTT
TRBV2	TRBJ2-3	TRBD1	-	CASSSTGGVEYF	TGTGCCAGCAGTTCGACAGGGGGTGTGGAGTATTTT
TRBV4-3	TRBJ2-1	-	-	CASGGYNEQFF	TGCGCCAGCGGAGGCTACAATGAGCAGTTCTTC
TRBV18	TRBJ2-1	TRBD2	few	CASSLSGSVYNEQFF	TGTGCCAGCTCACTGAGCGGGAGCGTCTACAATGAGCAGTTCTTC
TRBV7-2	TRBJ2-2	TRBD2	few	CASSPPGGGTGELFF	TGTGCCAGCAGCCCCCCCGGGGGGGGCACCGGGGAGCTGTTTTTT
TRBV4-3	TRBJ2-1	TRBD2	-	CASSLLLGGPNNEQFF	TGCGCCAGCAGCCTCCTTTTGGGAGGGCCAAACAATGAGCAGTTCTTC
TRBV5-1	TRBJ1-2	-	-	CASSLSTGKINGYTF	TGCGCCAGCAGCTTGTCTACAGGGAAGATAAACGGCTACACCTTC
TRBV7-2	TRBJ2-7	TRBD2	few	CASSPSLAGTREQYF	TGTGCCAGCAGCCCCTCTCTAGCGGGAACCAGGGAGCAGTACTTC
TRBV25-1	TRBJ1-3	-	few	CATSGQPLNTIYF	TGTGCCACCTCCGGGCAGCCCTTAAACACCATATATTTT
TRBV7-2	TRBJ1-2	-	-	CASSPSHYGYTF	TGTGCCAGCAGCCCGAGTCACTATGGCTACACCTTC
TRBV7-2	TRBJ2-1	TRBD2	few	CASSGSGRTFSYNEQFF	TGTGCCAGCAGCGGTAGCGGGAGGACGTTCTCCTACAATGAGCAGTTCTTC
TRBV13	TRBJ1-2	-	-	CASSSRGLGYTF	TGTGCCAGCAGCTCCCGGGGGCTTGGCTACACCTTC
TRBV7-2	TRBJ1-4	-	-	CASRRHRDTNEKLFF	TGTGCCAGCAGGCGTCACAGGGACACTAATGAAAAACTGTTTTTT
TRBV15	TRBJ1-5	-	-	CATRDIVGVSQPQHF	TGTGCCACCCGGGACATCGTGGGAGTAAGTCAGCCCCAGCATTTT
TRBV4-2	TRBJ2-3	TRBD2	-	CASSRHLGTSDTDTQYF	TGTGCCAGCAGTCGGCATCTGGGGACTAGCGACACAGATACGCAGTATTTT
TRBV7-3	TRBJ2-3	TRBD1	few	CASSRQGHSTDTQYF	TGTGCCAGCAGCCGACAGGGTCATAGCACAGATACGCAGTATTTT
TRBV25-1	TRBJ2-7	-	-	CASSEKGGSYEQYF	TGTGCCAGCAGTGAAAAGGGCGGGTCCTACGAGCAGTACTTC
TRBV7-2	TRBJ2-5	-	few	CASSIGPLAAETQYF	TGTGCCAGCAGCATCGGTCCCCTGGCCGCCGAGACCCAGTACTTC
TRBV7-9	TRBJ2-5	-	few	CASSLDEETQYF	TGTGCCAGCAGCTTAGACGAAGAGACCCAGTACTTC
TRBV30	TRBJ2-7	-	many	CAWTEAVPSYEQYF	TGTGCCTGGACGGAGGCAGTCCCGAGCTACGAGCAGTACTTC
TRBV5-4	TRBJ1-4	-	few	CASSLAGGGEKLFF	TGTGCCAGCAGCTTGGCCGGAGGCGGTGAAAAACTGTTTTTT
TRBV5-4	TRBJ2-1	TRBD1	-	CASSGTGVGEQFF	TGTGCCAGCAGCGGTACAGGGGTAGGTGAGCAGTTCTTC
TRBV6-6	TRBJ2-1	-	-	CASSARGPRYNEQFF	TGTGCCAGCAGTGCCCGAGGTCCGCGGTACAATGAGCAGTTCTTC
TRBV20-1	TRBJ2-1	-	many	CSVKGDEQFF	TGCAGTGTGAAAGGGGATGAGCAGTTCTTC
TRBV29-1	TRBJ1-4	TRBD1	-	CSVAGTAGTNEKLFF	TGCAGCGTAGCTGGGACAGCAGGCACTAATGAAAAACTGTTTTTT
TRBV15	TRBJ2-3	-	many	CATSRRVTDTQYF	TGTGCCACCAGCAGACGCGTCACAGATACGCAGTATTTT
TRBV7-8	TRBJ2-7	-	few	CASSLDPYEQYF	TGTGCCAGCAGCTTAGACCCGTACGAGCAGTACTTC
TRBV4-3	TRBJ2-1	-	-	CASSQDLQREQFF	TGCGCCAGCAGCCAAGATCTTCAGCGTGAGCAGTTCTTC
TRBV4-2	TRBJ2-4	-	-	CASSQNPAGQPNIQYF	TGTGCCAGCAGCCAAAACCCGGCAGGACAGCCAAACATTCAGTACTTC
TRBV7-6	TRBJ2-3	-	-	CASSGRGESTDTQYF	TGTGCCAGCAGCGGAAGGGGCGAAAGCACAGATACGCAGTATTTT
TRBV5-4	TRBJ2-1	-	few	CASSLALTPNEQFF	TGTGCCAGCAGCTTGGCCCTGACTCCAAATGAGCAGTTCTTC
TRBV27	TRBJ2-2	TRBD1	-	CASSPQGALTGELFF	TGTGCCAGCAGTCCACAGGGGGCTCTCACCGGGGAGCTGTTTTTT
TRBV7-2	TRBJ2-3	-	-	CASSLVDTDTQYF	TGTGCCAGCAGCTTGGTGGACACAGATACGCAGTATTTT
TRBV23-1	TRBJ2-3	-	-	CASSPRPTEDSGWTDTQYF	TGCGCCAGCAGTCCCCGCCCCACTGAGGACAGTGGGTGGACAGATACGCAGTATTTT
TRBV5-1	TRBJ2-3	TRBD2	-	CASSRGLAGGSDTQYF	TGCGCCAGCAGTCGTGGACTAGCGGGAGGCTCAGATACGCAGTATTTT
TRBV29-1	TRBJ2-2	-	few	CSVNDRSNTGELFF	TGCAGCGTTAATGACAGGTCGAACACCGGGGAGCTGTTTTTT
TRBV5-6	TRBJ2-2	-	few	CASSERKAIGELFF	TGTGCCAGCAGCGAGCGGAAGGCAATCGGGGAGCTGTTTTTT
TRBV6-6	TRBJ2-5	-	-	CASSDFRGAQYF	TGTGCCAGCAGTGATTTTAGGGGGGCCCAGTACTTC
TRBV2	TRBJ2-7	-	-	CASSDPGPYEQYF	TGTGCCAGCAGTGACCCGGGCCCCTACGAGCAGTACTTC
TRBV28	TRBJ2-5	-	-	CASSFGGPETQYF	TGTGCCAGCAGTTTTGGGGGGCCGGAGACCCAGTACTTC
TRBV14	TRBJ2-7	-	-	CASSQFSGSSYEQYF	TGTGCCAGCAGCCAATTCTCAGGGAGCTCCTACGAGCAGTACTTC
TRBV7-2	TRBJ2-7	-	few	CASSPQSQVTYEQYF	TGTGCCAGCAGCCCCCAATCACAGGTTACCTACGAGCAGTACTTC
TRBV4-3	TRBJ2-4	-	few	CASSQVLDLAKNIQYF	TGCGCCAGCAGCCAAGTCCTTGATCTAGCCAAAAACATTCAGTACTTC
TRBV15	TRBJ2-1	TRBD2	-	CAIRPGLAGGPGREQFF	TGTGCCATTAGGCCGGGACTAGCGGGAGGGCCCGGTCGGGAGCAGTTCTTC
TRBV29-1	TRBJ2-5	-	-	CSVAEGEETQYF	TGCAGCGTTGCGGAAGGGGAAGAGACCCAGTACTTC
TRBV18	TRBJ1-1	-	few	CASSQGKNTEAFF	TGTGCCAGCTCACAGGGTAAGAACACTGAAGCTTTCTTT
TRBV19	TRBJ2-1	TRBD1	few	CASSRGDRDKFF	TGTGCCAGTAGTAGGGGGGACAGGGATAAGTTCTTC
TRBV7-2	TRBJ2-1	-	-	CASSLAWGNEQFF	TGTGCCAGCAGCTTAGCTTGGGGCAATGAGCAGTTCTTC
TRBV25-1	TRBJ2-7	-	few	CATRRGSAYEQYF	TGTGCCACCCGCCGGGGGAGCGCCTACGAGCAGTACTTC
TRBV9	TRBJ1-1	-	-	CASSLTGGTTEAFF	TGTGCCAGCAGCTTAACCGGGGGGACGACTGAAGCTTTCTTT